Given below is one T cell receptor beta chain in context. Given a far larger clone just one base away, this is likely a sequencing read error. This sample was taken from a study of shared clonotypes between healthy human individuals. Running of the assay took place at deep level. Clones were sequenced by immunoSEQ multiplex PCR, and TCRdb holds only the in-frame ones, with some missing. The data contain about 120,000 clones, more than 65% of them singletons. Germline values: CDR1 MRHNA, CDR2 SNTAGT. Trimming removed 4 bases at V and 3 bases at J, with 9 bases between. The CDR3 consists of 14 residues. The source of this sequence is a woman between 25 and 40 years old in good health. The specimen was memory CD8+ T cells sorted from blood. Noted subset: CD45RO+ cells pooled with CCR7-negative TemRA cells. The chain combines TRBV6-4 with TRBJ2-2; tentatively, D is TRBD1 (6 bases). The CDR3 is CASSVSGDTGELFF. In DNA form, the CDR3 reads TGTGCCAGCAGTGTCTCAGGGGACACCGGGGAGCTGTTTTTT.